Below, 23 T cell receptor beta chains from the same sample are listed, as sequenced in a study of blood T cells in healthy people across ages. A J-beta primer mix and a sample-barcoded 5' primer were used in a second PCR of about 7 to 12 cycles. TCRdb fed the 5' RACE reads into MiXCR, producing one record per CDR3 protein. The sample gives around 1,000,000 distinct CDR3 sequences, under 30% of which show up once; around 0.7% is in the top ten. The data were also submitted as part of a second study, on T cells of mothers and their children.

The sample consisted of blood. Receptors originate from a girl aged 2-9 years in good health.

This clonotype was recorded only once. At one boundary the junction diverges from the germline segment, which might be a read error. The genes are TRBV29-1 and TRBJ1-2, with 9 bases fitting TRBD1. CDR3 size: 15 residues. Germline lookup yields CDR1 SQVTM and CDR2 ANQGSEA. The CDR3 sequence: CSVEDGSRSPGQGSF. For the CDR3, the DNA is TGCAGCGTTGAAGACGGTTCTAGGTCCCCGGGACAGGGATCCTTC. The variable domain in full, completed from reference TRBV29-1 and TRBJ1-2, reads SAVISQKPSRDICQRGTSLTIQCQVDSQVTMMFWYRQQPGQSLTLIATANQGSEATYESGFVIDKFPISRPNLTFSTLTVSNMSPEDSSIYLCSVEDGSRSPGQGSFGSGTRLTVV.

The rearrangement links TRBV6-1 to TRBJ2-4; D remains ambiguous. Germline assignment: CDR1 MNHNS and CDR2 SASEGT. V was cut by 4 bases and J by 0 bases, with 10 bases left in between. The CDR3 runs to 15 residues. The CDR3 coding sequence is TGTGCCAGCAGTGTCCAGACTTTAGCCAAAAACATTCAGTACTTC. Protein product: CASSVQTLAKNIQYF.

This clonotype was counted only a few times. V is TRBV5-5 and J is TRBJ2-1; no clear D gene. Germline loops: CDR1 SGHKS, CDR2 YYEKEE (reference sequence). V was shortened by 1 base and J by 1 base, with 15 bases between the two germline ends. The CDR3 loop spans 17 amino acids. The CDR3 coding sequence is TGTGCCAGCAGCTTGAACGAGCCATCCTCTTCCTACAATGAGCAGTTCTTC. This gives the protein CASSLNEPSSSYNEQFF.

The chain recombines TRBV12-3 or TRBV12-4 with TRBJ2-7; D gene uncertain. V gave up 3 bases and J gave up 6 bases, with 9 bases separating them. This CDR3 is 12 amino acids long. The CDR3 protein is CASSFGTLEQYF. The CDR3 DNA reads TGTGCCAGCAGTTTTGGAACCCTCGAGCAGTACTTC.

J is TRBJ2-3 and V is TRBV2; TRBD2 matches at 10 bases. The V segment lost 8 bases and the J segment 6 bases; nucleotides outside the gene matches: 17. CDR1 SNHLY and CDR2 FYNNEI come from the germline V gene. This CDR3 spans 17 amino acids. The chain's CDR3 is CASVSGRAGNAFDTQYF. The CDR3 DNA reads TGTGCCAGCGTGAGCGGGAGGGCGGGAAATGCTTTTGATACGCAGTATTTT. Based on the CDR3 plus reference TRBV2 and TRBJ2-3, the full variable domain is EPEVTQTPSHQVTQMGQEVILRCVPISNHLYFYWYRQILGQKVEFLVSFYNNEISEKSEIFDDQFSVERPDGSNFTLKIRSTKLEDSAMYFCASVSGRAGNAFDTQYFGPGTRLTVL.

The chain carries TRBV20-1 and TRBJ1-4; the match to TRBD1 covers 7 bases. Looked up from germline, CDR1 is DFQATT and CDR2 is SNEGSKA (reference sequence). Trimming removed 2 bases from V and 5 bases from J; junction bases left unmatched: 8. CDR3 length: 15 residues. The CDR3 loop reads CSARPTGQENEKLFF. The CDR3 DNA reads as TGCAGTGCTAGACCCACAGGACAGGAAAATGAAAAACTGTTTTTT.

CDR3 loop: CSVARRLGYGYTF. The CDR3 nucleotides read TGCAGCGTTGCGAGGAGACTCGGCTATGGCTACACCTTC. This sequence joins TRBV29-1 and TRBJ1-2; D unresolved. The V end lost 4 bases, the J end lost 4 bases, and 13 bases lay between the germline ends. The V gene's germline CDR1 is SQVTM and CDR2 ANQGSEA. This CDR3 is 13 amino acids long.

V gene TRBV6-2 or TRBV6-3 combines with J gene TRBJ2-7, with TRBD1 matching over 8 bases. The J segment lost 4 bases and the V segment lost 6 bases, leaving 5 bases of the junction unmatched. Looked up from germline, CDR1 is MNHEY and CDR2 is SVGEGT. The CDR3 is made up of 13 amino acids. This CDR3 is CASRGQAGYEQYF. Written as DNA, the CDR3 is TGTGCCAGCAGGGGACAGGCGGGATACGAGCAGTACTTC.

The chain joins TRBV7-9 to TRBJ2-3; D not certain. V lost 4 bases and J 0 bases, leaving 17 bases between the germline ends. The CDR3 length is 17 residues. Germline V gene sequence: CDR1 SEHNR, CDR2 FQNEAQ (reference sequence). In DNA form, the CDR3 reads TGTGCCAGCAGCTCCCCTCGGAGAGCGCTTAGCACAGATACGCAGTATTTT. It yields the protein CASSSPRRALSTDTQYF.

The genes are TRBV29-1 and TRBJ2-7; 11 nucleotides align to TRBD1. Trimming removed 1 base from V and 2 bases from J; junction bases left unmatched: 1. The CDR3 runs 14 residues. CDR1 and CDR2 (germline): SQVTM, ANQGSEA. The DNA of the CDR3 is TGCAGCGTTGAAGGGACAGGGGGCCCCTACGAGCAGTACTTC. This encodes CSVEGTGGPYEQYF.

This clonotype came up a few times. The chain is built from TRBV29-1 and TRBJ2-3; the D is unclear. V was cut by 4 bases and J by 4 bases, with 3 bases left in between. Germline assignment: CDR1 SQVTM and CDR2 ANQGSEA. The CDR3 length is 10 residues. The CDR3 nucleotides read TGCAGCGTTGCAGCAGATACGCAGTATTTT. It yields the protein CSVAADTQYF.

This chain links TRBV10-3 with TRBJ2-1; 11 bases line up with TRBD2. CDR1 and CDR2 (germline): ENHRY, SYGVKD. V lost 5 bases to trimming and J lost 8 bases; unmatched junction nucleotides: 8. This CDR3 is built from 15 residues. The CDR3 protein is CAISSTSGRFDEQFF. Written as DNA, the CDR3 is TGTGCCATCAGTTCTACTAGCGGGAGATTTGATGAGCAGTTCTTC.

The chain uses TRBV12-3 or TRBV12-4 and TRBJ2-5; D possibly corresponds to TRBD2 (5 bases). This CDR3 is 14 amino acids long. The ends were cut back, 7 bases at V and 4 bases at J, with 16 bases in the middle. This CDR3 is CASKYILAGETQYF. In nucleotides, the CDR3 is TGTGCCAGCAAATATATCTTGGCGGGAGAGACCCAGTACTTC.

The chain employs TRBV4-1 and TRBJ2-2, with D perhaps matching TRBD1 or TRBD2 (5 bases each). Germline loops: CDR1 MGHRA, CDR2 YSYEKL. The V gene lost 3 bases and the J gene lost 3 bases, with 26 bases spanning the gap. The CDR3 covers 20 residues. CDR3 in amino acids: CASSHPSPMYGARDTGELFF. In DNA form, the CDR3 reads TGCGCCAGCAGCCATCCGTCGCCGATGTACGGGGCCCGAGACACCGGGGAGCTGTTTTTT.

The chain joins TRBV5-1 to TRBJ2-7; TRBD1 agrees at 9 bases. CDR1 is SGHRS, CDR2 YFSETQ, per germline. V was clipped by 4 bases and J by 0 bases; unmatched bases: 5. This CDR3 spans 15 amino acids. CDR3 protein: CASSTGTGISYEQYF. CDR3 DNA: TGCGCCAGCAGCACCGGGACAGGGATCTCCTACGAGCAGTACTTC.

This clonotype has more than one count but fewer than ten. The J gene is TRBJ2-5, the V gene TRBV18, with a possible D match to TRBD2 (6 bases). The J call may be faulty, since TRBJ2-7 better matches the DNA end. This CDR3 comprises 15 residues. Looked up from germline, CDR1 is KGHSH and CDR2 is LQKENI. CDR3 sequence reads: CASSPSAGGSYEQYF. DNA for the CDR3: TGTGCCAGCTCACCCTCGGCCGGGGGATCCTACGAGCAGTACTTC.

This rearrangement joins TRBV20-1 to TRBJ2-5, with TRBD2 matching over 11 bases. The end of the DNA aligns better with TRBJ2-1, so the J call may be wrong. The germline CDR1 and CDR2 sequences are DFQATT and SNEGSKA (reference sequence). The CDR3 covers 15 residues. The CDR3 is CSASRLAGPNNEQFF. CDR3 in DNA: TGCAGTGCTTCCCGACTAGCGGGGCCCAACAATGAGCAGTTCTTC.

This clonotype was found a few times. This chain uses TRBV27 with TRBJ1-5, with 11 bases that match TRBD1. Germline trimming cut 3 bases from V and 4 bases from J; bases unmatched to any gene: 5. From germline, CDR1 is MNHEY and CDR2 SMNVEV (reference sequence). The CDR3 covers 16 residues. DNA for the CDR3: TGTGCCAGCAGTTTGACAGGGACAGGGGGTAATCAGCCCCAGCATTTT. It yields the protein CASSLTGTGGNQPQHF.

The V call is TRBV7-2, the J call TRBJ1-2; unclear D gene. Per the germline V gene, CDR1 is SGHTA and CDR2 is FQGNSA. This CDR3 has 16 amino acids. The ends were cut back, 3 bases at V and 1 base at J, with 15 bases in the middle. The CDR3 bases are TGTGCCAGCAGCTTGCCCGCGGACGGTTTTAACTATGGCTACACCTTC. This codes for CASSLPADGFNYGYTF. Full variable domain (rest looked up from reference TRBV7-2 and TRBJ1-2): GAGVSQSPSNKVTEKGKDVELRCDPISGHTALYWYRQSLGQGLEFLIYFQGNSAPDKSGLPSDRFSAERTGGSVSTLTIQRTQQEDSAVYLCASSLPADGFNYGYTFGSGTRLTVV.

This clonotype has only one observation. The chain is built from TRBV7-9 and TRBJ1-1; D unclear. Trimming removed 6 bases from V and 7 bases from J, with 9 bases in between. CDR3 length: 11 amino acids. The germline gives CDR1 SEHNR, CDR2 FQNEAQ (reference sequence). The DNA for the CDR3 is TGTGCCAGCAGAGAGATGATTGAAGCTTTCTTT. It encodes CASREMIEAFF.

This chain connects TRBV4-1 to TRBJ2-1; 9 nucleotides align to TRBD2. The CDR3 contains 15 residues. Germline trimming cut 2 bases from V and 3 bases from J; bases unmatched to any gene: 2. Germline CDR1 reads MGHRA; CDR2 reads YSYEKL. The CDR3 region is CASSQTSGHYNEQFF. Here the CDR3 DNA reads TGCGCCAGCAGCCAAACTAGCGGGCACTACAATGAGCAGTTCTTC.

In its sample, this clonotype was seen many times. The J gene is TRBJ2-7, the V gene TRBV28; D remains unclear. V was trimmed by 6 bases and J by 3 bases, leaving 6 bases between them. CDR3 size: 11 residues. Germline V gene data show CDR1 as MDHEN and CDR2 as SYDVKM. The CDR3 nucleotides read TGTGCCAGCAGCCACAACTACGAGCAGTACTTC. Its translation is CASSHNYEQYF.

V usage is TRBV7-8 and J usage is TRBJ2-1; D gene unclear. The ends were cut back, 3 bases at V and 6 bases at J, with 12 bases in the middle. The CDR3 sequence is 14 residues long. Germline-derived CDR1 and CDR2 are SGHVS and FQNEAQ. The CDR3 DNA follows: TGTGCCAGCAGCTTCCTATTGACTCTCAATGAGCAGTTCTTC. Protein sequence: CASSFLLTLNEQFF.